The next 13 T cell receptor beta chains were all read from a single sample in a study of blood T cells in healthy people across ages. Using a J-beta primer mix together with a sample-barcoded 5' primer, a second PCR was run for roughly 6 to 12 cycles. From the 5' RACE reads, TCRdb called clonotypes with MiXCR, one entry per CDR3 protein. The sample holds 1.5 million to 2 million distinct CDR3 sequences, around 40% seen once. The sequencing input was blood. These receptor sequences come from a human donor in good health.

This clonotype showed up just a few times. Written as DNA, the CDR3 is TGTGCCAGCAGCCTCCCCGAAATTGCTAACTATGGCTACACCTTC. Protein: CASSLPEIANYGYTF. The chain links TRBV7-6 to TRBJ1-2; D unresolved. The CDR3 runs 15 residues. The ends were cut back, 5 bases at V and 0 bases at J, with 13 bases in the middle. Germline V gives CDR1 SGHVS, CDR2 FNYEAQ.

The chain links TRBV29-1 to TRBJ2-7, with TRBD1 matching over 9 bases. The V and J ends lost 3 bases and 4 bases, in that order; junction bases with no gene match: 10. The V gene's germline CDR1 is SQVTM and CDR2 ANQGSEA. This CDR3 contains 15 residues. CDR3 in DNA: TGCAGCGTTGAGGCGGGGCGACAGGGGGTTTACGAGCAGTACTTC. It translates to CSVEAGRQGVYEQYF.

Comments on this clonotype: In this CDR3 the conserved last residue, phenylalanine or tryptophan, is missing, so a read error is likely. No DNA is shown, since the ends of the CDR3 on it are uncertain; the CDR3 is the one TCRdb lists. The V gene is TRBV7-2, the J gene TRBJ2-1; no check of the table's D call, TRBD1, against the DNA was made. The CDR3 is 12 amino acids in total, end residues counted. CDR1 and CDR2 from the germline V gene are SGHTA and FQGNSA. This CDR3 reads CASSLALGGKFV.

The chain carries TRBV29-1 and TRBJ1-1, with D uncertain. Trimming shortened V by 4 bases and J by 3 bases, and 15 bases separated the two germline ends. This CDR3 has 14 amino acids. Germline-derived CDR1 and CDR2 are SQVTM and ANQGSEA. In DNA, the CDR3 is TGCAGCGTTGCTCTCAGGCTAGGATACACTGAAGCTTTCTTT. Translated, it gives CSVALRLGYTEAFF.

This chain links TRBV5-1 with TRBJ2-7, with 7 bases identical to TRBD1. V gave up 4 bases and J gave up 2 bases; unmatched junction bases: 9. The CDR3 runs to 15 residues. CDR1 SGHRS and CDR2 YFSETQ come from the germline V gene. The CDR3 bases are TGCGCCAGCAGCATTGGGACAGTCACAACCTACGAGCAGTACTTC. Amino acids: CASSIGTVTTYEQYF.

The rearrangement links TRBV6-5 to TRBJ2-5; 9 nucleotides match TRBD1. CDR3 length equals 15 residues. The V gene end was trimmed by 6 bases and the J gene end by 5 bases; junction bases not matched to a gene: 10. The V gene's germline CDR1 is MNHEY and CDR2 SVGAGI. The CDR3 here is CASSPGQGRVETQYF. DNA of the CDR3: TGTGCCAGCAGCCCCGGACAGGGGAGGGTGGAGACCCAGTACTTC.

The chain links TRBV29-1 to TRBJ1-1; D is uncertain. Germline lookup yields CDR1 SQVTM and CDR2 ANQGSEA. This CDR3 region has 10 residues. Trimming took off 5 bases at V and 8 bases at J, with 9 bases between the two ends. CDR3 sequence reads: CSVSVSEAFF. The CDR3 DNA follows: TGCAGCGTTTCCGTAAGCGAAGCTTTCTTT.

The chain carries TRBV7-3 and TRBJ2-7; the D is unclear. V gave up 2 bases and J gave up 3 bases, with 11 bases separating them. The germline gives CDR1 SGHTA, CDR2 FQGTGA. The CDR3 length is 14 residues. CDR3: CASSLHERFYEQYF. Written as DNA, the CDR3 is TGTGCCAGCAGCTTACACGAGAGGTTCTACGAGCAGTACTTC.

The genes are TRBV7-9 and TRBJ1-6; D is uncertain. The CDR3 is 13 amino acids. Trimming took 5 bases from V and 9 from J, leaving 11 bases between them. Germline CDR1 and CDR2: SEHNR and FQNEAQ (reference sequence). The CDR3 coding sequence is TGTGCCAGCAGCCCTGCGCGGGGTTCACCCCTCCACTTT. Translated: CASSPARGSPLHF.

The rearrangement joins TRBV9 to TRBJ2-1, with a possible D match to TRBD1 (7 bases). Germline V gene sequence: CDR1 SGDLS, CDR2 YYNGEE. Trimming left V 3 bases short and J 8 bases short, with 21 bases between. CDR3 size: 16 residues. CDR3 nucleotides: TGTGCCAGCAGCGGCGGAGGGGGCGCAGGTTTTGATGAGCAGTTCTTC. This encodes CASSGGGGAGFDEQFF.

The chain employs TRBV4-3 and TRBJ2-1; possible D gene TRBD2, 6 bases. The V gene lost 7 bases and the J gene lost 0 bases, with 16 bases spanning the gap. Germline V gene sequence: CDR1 LGHNA, CDR2 YSLEER. The CDR3 covers 16 residues. DNA of the CDR3: TGCGCCAGCACCCCTGGGGGGTTGAGCTCCTACAATGAGCAGTTCTTC. This encodes CASTPGGLSSYNEQFF.

V and J are TRBV6-2 or TRBV6-3 and TRBJ2-1; D remains ambiguous. The germline V gene encodes CDR1 MNHEY and CDR2 SVGEGT. CDR3 size: 13 residues. Deletions cut 3 bases from V and 4 bases from J, with 7 bases between. CDR3 protein: CASSYTKYNEQFF. The CDR3 bases are TGTGCCAGCAGTTATACTAAGTACAATGAGCAGTTCTTC.

This clonotype was seen more than once but under ten times. The chain uses TRBV7-2 and TRBJ1-2; D may be TRBD1 (5 bases). The CDR3 is made up of 15 amino acids. Germline CDR1 and CDR2: SGHTA and FQGNSA. Trimming removed 5 bases from V and 2 bases from J, with 15 bases in between. CDR3 nucleotides: TGTGCCAGCAGCGCACGGGACGGAAAAAACTATGGCTACACCTTC. Protein product: CASSARDGKNYGYTF.